What follows describes a single TCR beta chain. The germline V gene encodes CDR1 MDHEN and CDR2 SYDVKM. Unmatched junction bases numbered 9, after V lost 4 bases and J lost 6 bases. The CDR3 loop spans 16 amino acids. The data stem from a study of blood T cell repertoires in COVID-19. Across the whole study: Samples came from the United States, Italy and Spain, spanning acute and convalescent COVID-19. PBMCs, B-cell-depleted T cells, or T cells provided the cDNA or gDNA that made up the material.

In the source study's methods: Amplification with reference gene primers provided the estimates of nucleated cell counts. The table came from immunoSEQ multiplex PCR; TCRdb's copy has only in-frame clones and leaves some out. That table gives V, J and clone size, and the DNA gave D and trimming. The sample contains about 130,000 clones, 75% to 85% of which appear only once. The chain links TRBV28 to TRBJ1-4, with 9 nucleotides matching TRBD1. This clonotype was obtained from an elderly man with acute or convalescent COVID-19. The sequenced material came from peripheral blood. The CDR3 is CASSYGTGFEDEKLFF. The DNA for the CDR3 is TGTGCCAGCAGTTACGGGACAGGGTTTGAGGATGAAAAACTGTTTTTT.